A single sample is the source of the 27 T cell receptor beta chains below, sequenced in a study of cytomegalovirus exposure and HLA in healthy donors. PCR primers comprised 60 Vbeta and 13 Jbeta primers. Assay used: immunoSEQ multiplex PCR; TCRdb lists only in-frame clones, some missing. The sample gives 150,000 or so clones, around 70% of which show up once; roughly 7.2% is in the top ten. The specimen sequenced was PBMCs. The origin of the receptors is a male donor in good health and CMV-seronegative.

The chain has TRBV28 and TRBJ1-1; TRBD1 agrees at 7 bases. Germline lookup yields CDR1 MDHEN and CDR2 SYDVKM. The CDR3 loop spans 14 amino acids. Germline trimming cut 6 bases from V and 1 base from J; bases unmatched to any gene: 5. CDR3 sequence: CASRSGTANTEAFF. As DNA, the CDR3 is TGTGCCAGCAGATCCGGGACAGCGAACACTGAAGCTTTCTTT.

This rearrangement joins TRBV27 to TRBJ2-5; 11 bases are shared with TRBD2. Gene TRBJ2-7 matches the end of the DNA better, so the J call may be wrong. The CDR3 spans 18 residues. Germline V gene data show CDR1 as MNHEY and CDR2 as SMNVEV (reference sequence). CDR3 coding DNA: TGTGCCAGCAGTCTACTACTAGCGGGAGCGGGGTTCTCCTACGAGCAGTACTTC. Protein sequence: CASSLLLAGAGFSYEQYF.

The CDR3 loop is CAWSSQGQGGQTQYF. The CDR3, as DNA: TGTGCCTGGAGTAGTCAGGGGCAGGGAGGGCAGACCCAGTACTTC. V is TRBV30 and J is TRBJ2-5, with a weak D call TRBD2 (7 bases). This CDR3 region has 15 residues. Germline values: CDR1 GTSNPN, CDR2 SVGIG (reference sequence). V lost 2 bases and J lost 6, with 19 bases in between.

This chain uses TRBV6-6 with TRBJ2-7; 8 nucleotides line up with TRBD1. CDR1 MNHNY and CDR2 SVGAGI come from the germline V gene (reference sequence). V lost 5 bases, J lost 3 bases, and 6 bases stayed unmatched. The CDR3 loop spans 14 amino acids. CDR3 DNA sequence: TGTGCCAGCAGTCACGCGACAGGGGTCTACGAGCAGTACTTC. Amino acid sequence: CASSHATGVYEQYF.

The rearrangement uses TRBV6-5 and TRBJ1-1; 9 bases are a match to TRBD1. Germline loops: CDR1 MNHEY, CDR2 SVGAGI. The CDR3 is 13 residues long. Trimming at V came to 7 bases and at J to 7 bases, leaving 7 bases not matched to a gene. The CDR3 spells CASMAGTGYEAFF. DNA for the CDR3: TGTGCCAGCATGGCCGGGACAGGGTATGAAGCTTTCTTT.

This rearrangement joins TRBV6-1 to TRBJ2-3, with a possible D match to TRBD2 (5 bases). Germline V gene lookup returns CDR1 MNHNS and CDR2 SASEGT. V lost 8 bases and J lost 6, with 15 bases in between. The CDR3 totals 13 residues. Here the CDR3 DNA reads TGTGCCAGCCTGTGGCGGGTTGGTGATACGCAGTATTTT. Protein: CASLWRVGDTQYF.

The chain links TRBV25-1 to TRBJ1-6; TRBD1 is a possible D gene (5 bases). The germline V gene has CDR1 MGHDK and CDR2 SYGVNS. There are 13 residues in the CDR3. V dropped 3 bases and J dropped 7 bases, with 7 bases sitting between them. The CDR3 is CASSEWGNSPLHF. CDR3 nucleotide sequence: TGTGCCAGCAGTGAGTGGGGCAATTCACCCCTCCACTTT. The whole variable domain, remainder taken from reference TRBV25-1 and TRBJ1-6, is EADIYQTPRYLVIGTGKKITLECSQTMGHDKMYWYQQDPGMELHLIHYSYGVNSTEKGDLSSESTVSRIRTEHFPLTLESARPSHTSQYLCASSEWGNSPLHFGNGTRLTVT.

CDR3 sequence: CASSFLLDSYNEQFF. CDR3 DNA sequence: TGTGCCAGCAGTTTCTTACTAGATTCCTACAATGAGCAGTTCTTC. The V and J genes are TRBV28 and TRBJ2-1; D may be TRBD2 (5 bases). Trimming took 3 bases from V and 1 from J, leaving 10 bases between them. The CDR3 runs 15 residues. Germline assignment: CDR1 MDHEN and CDR2 SYDVKM.

CDR3 nucleotide sequence: TGTGCCAGCAGCTTAGACAAAAACAGGGTCGAGCAGTACTTC. Translated, it gives CASSLDKNRVEQYF. The chain couples TRBV7-9 to TRBJ2-7; a weak D match, TRBD1 (6 bases). V gave up 1 base and J gave up 6 bases, with 13 bases separating them. This CDR3 contains 14 residues. In germline, CDR1 is SEHNR, CDR2 FQNEAQ (reference sequence). Full variable domain (remainder filled in from reference TRBV7-9 and TRBJ2-7): DTGVSQNPRHKITKRGQNVTFRCDPISEHNRLYWYRQTLGQGPEFLTYFQNEAQLEKSRLLSDRFSAERPKGSFSTLEIQRTEQGDSAMYLCASSLDKNRVEQYFGPGTRLTVT.

The V and J genes are TRBV2 and TRBJ2-1; D is possibly TRBD1 (6 bases). Trimming shortened V by 1 base and J by 7 bases, and 11 bases separated the two germline ends. CDR3 size: 14 residues. The germline V gene has CDR1 SNHLY and CDR2 FYNNEI. The CDR3 sequence: CASSEGQGYNEQFF. The CDR3 region has the DNA TGTGCCAGCAGTGAAGGCCAGGGGTATAATGAGCAGTTCTTC.

The rearrangement uses TRBV29-1 and TRBJ2-3; 9 nucleotides line up with TRBD2. From germline, CDR1 is SQVTM and CDR2 ANQGSEA. CDR3 length equals 14 residues. Germline trimming cut 7 bases from V and 5 bases from J; bases unmatched to any gene: 10. CDR3 protein: CSARRREGQDTQYF. The CDR3 DNA follows: TGCAGCGCCCGACGGCGGGAGGGCCAAGATACGCAGTATTTT.

This chain links TRBV9 with TRBJ2-7, with TRBD1 identical over 10 bases. V dropped 3 bases and J dropped 2; count of bases not matched to a gene: 8. Germline assignment: CDR1 SGDLS and CDR2 YYNGEE. CDR3 length: 16 amino acids. Here the CDR3 DNA reads TGTGCCAGCAGCGCTGAGACAGGGGGCAATGCCTACGAGCAGTACTTC. Translation: CASSAETGGNAYEQYF.

This chain links TRBV27 with TRBJ1-1; D may be TRBD1 (5 bases). The CDR3 is made up of 14 amino acids. Trimming stripped 6 bases from V and 10 bases from J, with 21 bases between. Germline values: CDR1 MNHEY, CDR2 SMNVEV (reference sequence). For the CDR3, the DNA is TGTGCCAGCAGCCTATCGTCCCTGGTGGGGGGAGCTTTCTTT. Amino acids: CASSLSSLVGGAFF.

V is TRBV19 and J is TRBJ1-6; 11 bases line up with TRBD1. The CDR3 runs to 15 residues. CDR1 LNHDA and CDR2 SQIVND come from the germline V gene (reference sequence). J was trimmed by 5 bases and V by 9 bases; bases with no gene match: 6. CDR3 in amino acids: CASRGTGGNNSPLHF. As DNA, the CDR3 is TGTGCCAGCCGAGGGACAGGGGGTAATAATTCACCCCTCCACTTT. The variable domain in full, completed from reference TRBV19 and TRBJ1-6, reads DGGITQSPKYLFRKEGQNVTLSCEQNLNHDAMYWYRQDPGQGLRLIYYSQIVNDFQKGDIAEGYSVSREKKESFPLTVTSAQKNPTAFYLCASRGTGGNNSPLHFGNGTRLTVT.

J is TRBJ1-1 and V is TRBV6-5, with D unresolved. This CDR3 is built from 15 residues. The V end was cut by 7 bases, the J end by 0 bases, with 15 bases between. Per germline, CDR1 MNHEY and CDR2 SVGAGI. The CDR3, as DNA: TGTGCCAGCAATTTCCGGGAGGGATTGAACACTGAAGCTTTCTTT. The encoded protein is CASNFREGLNTEAFF.

V and J are TRBV14 and TRBJ1-2; weak D call: TRBD1 (6 bases). Germline lookup yields CDR1 SGHDN and CDR2 FVKESK. This CDR3 is built from 16 residues. V was shortened by 2 bases and J by 0 bases, with 13 bases between the two germline ends. The CDR3: CASSQRRGWANYGYTF. In DNA form, the CDR3 reads TGTGCCAGCAGCCAACGCAGGGGATGGGCTAACTATGGCTACACCTTC.

This chain connects TRBV9 to TRBJ2-7, with unresolved D. The CDR3 is 13 residues long. Germline-derived CDR1 and CDR2 are SGDLS and YYNGEE. V lost 4 bases and J lost 6, with 14 bases in between. The CDR3 loop reads CASSTLLTGEQYF. CDR3 coding DNA: TGTGCCAGCAGCACCCTCCTGACTGGCGAGCAGTACTTC.

This clone was seen only once. The rearrangement joins TRBV5-1 to TRBJ2-1, with D possibly matching TRBD2 (5 bases). This CDR3 spans 14 amino acids. The V gene lost 3 bases and the J gene lost 10 bases, with 17 bases spanning the gap. Germline lookup yields CDR1 SGHRS and CDR2 YFSETQ. CDR3 in DNA: TGCGCCAGCAGCTCGCCCCGACTGGAGGCGGAGCAGTTCTTC. Translating it yields CASSSPRLEAEQFF.

CDR3 nucleotide sequence: TGTGCCAGCAGCTTGAGAGGATACAGCAATCAGCCCCAGCATTTT. Its protein is CASSLRGYSNQPQHF. The chain uses TRBV5-5 and TRBJ1-5; unclear D gene. Trimming shortened V by 1 base and J by 1 base, and 9 bases separated the two germline ends. The germline V gene encodes CDR1 SGHKS and CDR2 YYEKEE (reference sequence). The CDR3 runs 15 residues.

The chain joins TRBV9 to TRBJ2-7; 7 bases agree with TRBD1. The CDR3 consists of 15 residues. Losses at the gene ends were 3 bases for V and 4 bases for J; bases not matched to a gene: 10. The germline V gene has CDR1 SGDLS and CDR2 YYNGEE. The CDR3 spells CASSETGVFGYEQYF. CDR3 bases: TGTGCCAGCAGCGAAACAGGGGTTTTCGGATACGAGCAGTACTTC.

The chain combines TRBV29-1 with TRBJ2-1, with 12 bases fitting TRBD2. CDR1 SQVTM and CDR2 ANQGSEA come from the germline V gene. This CDR3 has 17 amino acids. V trimming: 6 bases; J trimming: 0 bases; junction bases outside the gene matches: 9. CDR3 protein: CSVVHETSGSSYNEQFF. CDR3 nucleotide sequence: TGCAGCGTCGTCCATGAGACTAGCGGGAGCTCCTACAATGAGCAGTTCTTC.

The CDR3 coding sequence is TGCGCCAGCAGTCAATCTTTGGACACCGACAATGAGCAGTTCTTC. Its protein is CASSQSLDTDNEQFF. This chain connects TRBV23-1 to TRBJ2-1; tentatively, D is TRBD1 (5 bases). TRBV23-1 is placed among ORFs of uncertain function. This CDR3 region has 15 residues. Trimming took 0 bases from V and 5 from J, leaving 11 bases between them.

The chain employs TRBV9 and TRBJ1-2; D unclear. Germline V lookup: CDR1 SGDLS, CDR2 YYNGEE. The CDR3 is made up of 15 amino acids. V dropped 0 bases and J dropped 8 bases, with 17 bases sitting between them. The CDR3 is CASSVEFIPGDGYTF. CDR3 sequence (DNA): TGTGCCAGCAGCGTAGAATTTATCCCGGGAGACGGCTACACCTTC.

This chain uses TRBV7-8 with TRBJ2-7; 7 nucleotides agree with TRBD1. With V trimmed by 1 base and J by 1 base, 4 bases remained unmatched. This CDR3 is built from 15 residues. The V gene's germline CDR1 is SGHVS and CDR2 FQNEAQ. In nucleotides, the CDR3 is TGTGCCAGCAGCTTAGGGGCAGGGGGTTCCTACGAGCAGTACTTC. As protein: CASSLGAGGSYEQYF. The full variable domain, completed using reference TRBV7-8 and TRBJ2-7, is GAGVSQSPRYKVAKRGQDVALRCDPISGHVSLFWYQQALGQGPEFLTYFQNEAQLDKSGLPSDRFFAERPEGSVSTLKIQRTQQEDSAVYLCASSLGAGGSYEQYFGPGTRLTVT.

The rearrangement links TRBV29-1 to TRBJ1-2; possible D gene TRBD1, 5 bases. Germline V gives CDR1 SQVTM, CDR2 ANQGSEA. The CDR3 contains 12 residues. The V end was cut by 3 bases, the J end by 4 bases, with 9 bases between. CDR3 nucleotide sequence: TGCAGCGTTGATCAGGGTCCCTATGGCTACACCTTC. This gives the protein CSVDQGPYGYTF. The complete variable domain, with remaining parts taken from reference TRBV29-1 and TRBJ1-2, reads SAVISQKPSRDICQRGTSLTIQCQVDSQVTMMFWYRQQPGQSLTLIATANQGSEATYESGFVIDKFPISRPNLTFSTLTVSNMSPEDSSIYLCSVDQGPYGYTFGSGTRLTVV.

About this clone: Distinct nucleotide sequences in the sample also encode this CDR3. CDR3 nucleotide sequence: TGTGCCAGTAGTATCGGGACAGGCCCCTACGAGCAGTACTTC. It encodes CASSIGTGPYEQYF. This rearrangement joins TRBV19 to TRBJ2-7; 8 bases match TRBD1. After removal of 3 bases from V and 2 bases from J, the junction contained 3 bases not matched to a gene. This CDR3 has 14 amino acids. Germline V CDR1 and CDR2: LNHDA, SQIVND (reference sequence).

V is TRBV19 and J is TRBJ2-5, with 13 positions matching TRBD2. V shed 2 bases, J shed 5 bases, and the junction held 8 bases outside the gene matches. The CDR3 extends over 17 amino acids. The germline V gene encodes CDR1 LNHDA and CDR2 SQIVND (reference sequence). CDR3 nucleotide sequence: TGTGCCAGTAGTATAACCCGACTAGCGGGGGGTAAGGAGACCCAGTACTTC. Protein product: CASSITRLAGGKETQYF.